The rows below give T cell receptor beta chains drawn from one sample of a study of long-term antiretroviral therapy in people with HIV. The data were produced by immunoSEQ multiplex PCR, yet TCRdb's version contains in-frame clones alone and is incomplete. Among about 48,000 clones, around 80% were seen once, and the ten largest hold under 3.5%. The sample was unsorted PBMCs, taken 0.8 years after starting antiretroviral therapy. The receptor source for this set is a woman aged 18 to 35 with HIV. The CDR3 runs from the conserved cysteine through the conserved F or W. A D gene is named only where the DNA matches it firmly. For some rows the clone size is stated as once, few or many, or as a class when expanded; others skip it.

d_call | j_call | v_call | clone_size | cdr3_nt | cdr3_aa
. | TRBJ1-2 | TRBV28 | . | TGTGCCAGCAGCCCGATAAACTATGGCTACACCTTC | CASSPINYGYTF
TRBD2 | TRBJ2-7 | TRBV28 | . | TGTGCCAGCAGTTCTTACAGCCAGGGACTAGCGGGAGGCGAGCAGTACTTC | CASSSYSQGLAGGEQYF
. | TRBJ2-3 | TRBV5-1 | few | TGCGCCAGCAGCTTGGCAGTCTCTAGCACAGATACGCAGTATTTT | CASSLAVSSTDTQYF
TRBD2 | TRBJ2-1 | TRBV19 | . | TGTGCCAGTAGTACGGGACTAGCGGGAGTCCCCTACAATGAGCAGTTCTTC | CASSTGLAGVPYNEQFF
. | TRBJ2-7 | TRBV11-2 | . | TGTGCCAGCAGCTTAACAGAAACCTACGAGCAGTACTTC | CASSLTETYEQYF
. | TRBJ2-1 | TRBV7-6 | . | TGTGCCAGCAGCATTAGGGGGGAAGCGGACAATGAGCAGTTCTTC | CASSIRGEADNEQFF
. | TRBJ2-2 | TRBV7-2 | . | TGTGCCAGCAGCTTAGAACCCTCGAACACCGGGGAGCTGTTTTTT | CASSLEPSNTGELFF
. | TRBJ2-7 | TRBV7-3 | . | TGTGCCAGCAGCTTAGGTGACGAGCAGTACTTC | CASSLGDEQYF
. | TRBJ1-3 | TRBV9 | . | TGTGCCGCCTTAAGCCGATGGGACCTTTCAACCTCTGGAAACACCATATATTTT | CAALSRWDLSTSGNTIYF
. | TRBJ2-7 | TRBV10-1 | . | TGCGCCAGCACTAAGGATGTAGAGAACGAGCAGTACTTC | CASTKDVENEQYF
. | TRBJ2-2 | TRBV4-3 | few | TGCGCCAGCAGCCAGGGGTCAGGCAGCGGGGAGCTGTTTTTT | CASSQGSGSGELFF
TRBD1 | TRBJ1-2 | TRBV28 | . | TGTGCCAGCTTCCCCGCCCCCGGGACAGCTGCAAATGACTATGGCTACACCTTC | CASFPAPGTAANDYGYTF
. | TRBJ1-3 | TRBV7-2 | once | TGTGCCAGCAGTTTAACCTCGGGACTCCGGAGCTCTGGAAACACCATATATTTT | CASSLTSGLRSSGNTIYF
TRBD2 | TRBJ2-1 | TRBV6-4 | . | TGTGCCAGCACCCTTGGACTAGCGGGTTCTTTAGGCAATGAGCAGTTCTTC | CASTLGLAGSLGNEQFF